Listed below are T cell receptor beta chains from one sample, sequenced in a study of chemoradiotherapy in HPV16-positive cancers. Measured with immunoSEQ multiplex PCR; TCRdb has only the in-frame clones, and not every one. The sample has under 15,000 clones; approximately 87% are singletons. The sequenced sample was blood, obtained from a patient who underwent chemoradiotherapy. The receptors derive from a human donor with HPV-associated anogenital cancer. Both conserved end residues are trimmed from each CDR3. Clone size is shown for a subset of rows, as once, few, many or a class of expanded clone.

v_gene: TRBV7-8; abundance: .; CDR3aa: ASSFRQGAVEQY
v_gene: TRBV6-6; abundance: .; CDR3aa: ASSYPAQYQETQY
v_gene: TRBV5-6; abundance: once; CDR3aa: ASSLGGRVLYYNEQF
v_gene: TRBV29-1; abundance: .; CDR3aa: STSSGGDTDTQY
v_gene: TRBV23-1; abundance: .; CDR3aa: ASSQSMDGGEETQY
v_gene: TRBV9; abundance: .; CDR3aa: ASSQSGVYATNEKLF
v_gene: TRBV9; abundance: .; CDR3aa: ASSPRLTSTVNIQY
v_gene: TRBV7-9; abundance: .; CDR3aa: ASSSLLGLGHSYEQY
v_gene: TRBV7-9; abundance: .; CDR3aa: ASSLALLTGELF
v_gene: TRBV10-2; abundance: .; CDR3aa: ASSVPGQGSGNTIY
v_gene: TRBV27; abundance: .; CDR3aa: ASSLSPPGGAGYT
v_gene: TRBV6-4; abundance: few; CDR3aa: ASSAGEGTEAF
v_gene: TRBV7-8; abundance: .; CDR3aa: ASSSFSYEQY
v_gene: TRBV5-1; abundance: .; CDR3aa: ASSSRRGTDTQY
v_gene: TRBV7-3; abundance: .; CDR3aa: ASSPRGRVSGNEQF
v_gene: TRBV5-1; abundance: once; CDR3aa: ASSSGGTYEQY
v_gene: TRBV5-1; abundance: once; CDR3aa: ASSPGSWSTEAF
v_gene: TRBV5-3; abundance: .; CDR3aa: ARSFRQGGKTQY
v_gene: TRBV7-3; abundance: .; CDR3aa: ASRLPGLRRELF
v_gene: TRBV4-3; abundance: .; CDR3aa: ASSSGGSGNTIY
v_gene: TRBV2; abundance: .; CDR3aa: ASSEARGYGYTQF
v_gene: TRBV5-5; abundance: .; CDR3aa: ASSAYRAGELF
v_gene: TRBV9; abundance: .; CDR3aa: ASSSMGQFYGYT
v_gene: TRBV7-2; abundance: .; CDR3aa: ASSLASGAYEQY
v_gene: TRBV14; abundance: few; CDR3aa: ASSLTQNTEAF
v_gene: TRBV5-1; abundance: .; CDR3aa: ASSSRDTLGEQY
v_gene: TRBV7-9; abundance: .; CDR3aa: ASSQDSTYEQY
v_gene: TRBV5-1; abundance: .; CDR3aa: ASSLDGDSNQPQH